This TCR beta chain stems from a study of T cell clonality in common variable immunodeficiency. This clone was recorded many times. Its antigen is not identified. The read ends 3 residues shy of where the CDR3 ends; the end is completed using the germline J gene. Broader study findings: Repertoire-complication correlations in CVID were limited by patient heterogeneity. The cause of increased CVID clonality remains unclear without subpopulation sequencing.

The CDR3 extends over 16 amino acids. Germline V CDR1 and CDR2: SGHRS, YFSETQ. V lost 0 bases to trimming and J lost 6 bases; unmatched junction nucleotides: 8. The table came from immunoSEQ multiplex PCR; TCRdb's copy has only in-frame clones and leaves some out. The record shows 39,000 or so clones for this sample, with no singletons present. The chain employs TRBV5-1 and TRBJ2-3; 9 nucleotides line up with TRBD2. The sequencing input was peripheral blood mononuclear cells. This TCR was recovered from a person aged 18 to 75 in good health. The sequenced part of the CDR3 DNA is TGCGCCAGCAGCTTGGCCGTAATAGCGGGAGCCGATACG. Its translation: CASSLAVIAGADT. In full, the CDR3 is CASSLAVIAGADTQYF.